The 9 T cell receptor beta chains reported below all come from one sample, sequenced in a study of breast tumors, draining lymph nodes, adjacent tissues. Samples came from axillary lymph nodes draining the breast cancer. TCRdb passed the multiplex PCR reads through MiXCR, listing each CDR3 protein once. The repertoire holds about 89,000 distinct CDR3 sequences, with over 25% as singletons. Sequenced sample: axillary lymph node tissue. The receptor set was obtained from a female donor with breast cancer. Some clones in this sample may be carry-over from other donors' samples.

The chain has TRBV29-1 and TRBJ1-2, with a possible D match to TRBD1 (5 bases). CDR3 size: 12 residues. V was trimmed by 4 bases and J by 6 bases, leaving 12 bases between them. Germline V gives CDR1 SQVTM, CDR2 ANQGSEA. The CDR3 coding sequence is TGCAGCGTTGGGTCCGGGGGGAATGGCTACACCTTC. The encoded protein is CSVGSGGNGYTF.

Comments on this clonotype: The junction shows a germline mismatch at one end, possibly a read error. DNA of the CDR3: TGTGCCAGCAGCGAAGGGGGCTCGAATCAGCCCCGGCATTTT. Its translation is CASSEGGSNQPRHF. This rearrangement joins TRBV5-5 to TRBJ1-5, with 7 bases matching TRBD1. Germline CDR1 reads SGHKS; CDR2 reads YYEKEE (reference sequence). This CDR3 has 14 residues.

A few counts support this clonotype. The rearrangement links TRBV28 to TRBJ2-1; D might be TRBD1 or TRBD2, each matching 5 bases. V was pared by 2 bases and J by 0 bases, with 11 bases between. This CDR3 spans 16 amino acids. Germline loops: CDR1 MDHEN, CDR2 SYDVKM. CDR3 DNA: TGTGCCAGCAGTTTACCGGGGCCGGGCTCCTACAATGAGCAGTTCTTC. It translates to CASSLPGPGSYNEQFF.

This chain joins TRBV7-9 and TRBJ2-7; 8 nucleotides match TRBD1. CDR1 and CDR2 from the germline V gene are SEHNR and FQNEAQ (reference sequence). Trimming cost V 6 bases and J 7 bases; bases outside gene matches: 11. The CDR3 covers 14 residues. The CDR3 bases are TGTGCCAGCAGTACGGGGACAGGTCATCGGGAGCAGTACTTC. It is translated as CASSTGTGHREQYF.

The chain joins TRBV6-5 to TRBJ1-1, with D maybe TRBD1 (6 bases). The CDR3 totals 14 residues. From germline, CDR1 is MNHEY and CDR2 SVGAGI. V was clipped by 6 bases and J by 0 bases, with 11 bases between them. The CDR3 sequence: CASSQGSVNTEAFF. In DNA, the CDR3 is TGTGCCAGCAGCCAGGGGAGTGTGAACACTGAAGCTTTCTTT.

In this sample, this clonotype turned up many times. The chain uses TRBV7-2 and TRBJ2-1; 11 nucleotides align to TRBD2. The CDR3 loop spans 17 amino acids. Trimming at V came to 3 bases and at J to 6 bases, leaving 10 bases not matched to a gene. Germline CDR1 is SGHTA and CDR2 is FQGNSA. CDR3 sequence: CASSFSSTSGTFNEQFF. The CDR3 region has the DNA TGTGCCAGCAGCTTTTCTTCGACTAGCGGGACCTTCAATGAGCAGTTCTTC.

This clonotype was detected only once. Germline and junction disagree at one end, which may indicate a read error. This chain joins TRBV7-9 and TRBJ1-2; no reliable D call. Germline lookup yields CDR1 SEHNR and CDR2 FQNEAQ (reference sequence). The CDR3 extends over 15 amino acids. The CDR3 region has the DNA TGTGCCAGCAGCCAAGACTCTAGAGGTTACTATGGCTACCCCTTC. As protein: CASSQDSRGYYGYPF.

Turning to this clonotype: One end of the junction fails to match germline, which may point to a read error. CDR3 amino acids: CSVNIGTGNGYIF. CDR3 coding DNA: TGCAGCGTTAACATAGGGACGGGGAACGGCTACATCTTC. The rearrangement joins TRBV29-1 to TRBJ1-2; the D gene is possibly TRBD1 (5 bases). Germline V CDR1 and CDR2: SQVTM, ANQGSEA. The CDR3 consists of 13 residues.

This clonotype has a count of ten or more. V gene TRBV19 combines with J gene TRBJ2-7, with 7 bases aligning to TRBD1. This CDR3 spans 11 amino acids. In germline, CDR1 is LNHDA, CDR2 SQIVND (reference sequence). V lost 8 bases to trimming and J lost 4 bases; unmatched junction nucleotides: 2. The CDR3 loop is CASGTAYEQYF. The DNA of the CDR3 is TGTGCCAGTGGGACAGCTTACGAGCAGTACTTC. Full variable domain (missing parts from reference TRBV19 and TRBJ2-7): DGGITQSPKYLFRKEGQNVTLSCEQNLNHDAMYWYRQDPGQGLRLIYYSQIVNDFQKGDIAEGYSVSREKKESFPLTVTSAQKNPTAFYLCASGTAYEQYFGPGTRLTVT.